This entry features one T cell receptor beta chain sequence. Its specificity is unknown. The PCR used 60 Vbeta and 13 Jbeta primers. Produced via immunoSEQ multiplex PCR; TCRdb's table is partial and in-frame only. The table for this sample gives roughly 140,000 clones. The CDR3 covers 14 residues. V was cut by 0 bases and J by 4 bases, with 9 bases left in between. Looked up from germline, CDR1 is GTSNPN and CDR2 is SVGIG (reference sequence). This sample was taken from a study of cytomegalovirus exposure and HLA in healthy donors. Study findings and constraints: A later analysis appeared to link common viral pathogens to several of the most significant clusters.

Input material: PBMCs. The chain combines TRBV30 with TRBJ1-4; perhaps TRBD1 as D (6 bases). The sequence derives from a male donor in good health and CMV-seronegative. CDR3 nucleotide sequence: TGTGCCTGGAGTGTTGGGGGCGGTAATGAAAAACTGTTTTTT. The encoded protein is CAWSVGGGNEKLFF.